Below, one T cell receptor (beta chain) is given with its context. These data originate in a study of T cell changes during pregnancy in multiple sclerosis. The repertoire was sequenced with immunoSEQ multiplex PCR; TCRdb's copy has only in-frame clones and lacks some. The data show about 80,000 clones, 94% seen once. Trimming took 8 bases from V and 4 from J; bases not matched to a gene: 6. The CDR3 has 14 residues. CDR1 MDHEN and CDR2 SYDVKM come from the germline V gene. Sequenced material: peripheral blood, taken in the second trimester of pregnancy. V gene TRBV28 combines with J gene TRBJ1-5; 9 bases map to TRBD1. This sequence originates from a female donor in good health, enrolled as a control in a pregnancy study. CDR3 DNA sequence: TGTGCCAGCCATAAAGGGACAGGGAATCAGCCCCAGCATTTT. Amino acids: CASHKGTGNQPQHF.